The entry below describes one T cell receptor beta chain. In germline, CDR1 is SEHNR, CDR2 FQNEAQ (reference sequence). This CDR3 contains 16 residues. V dropped 3 bases and J dropped 7; count of bases not matched to a gene: 9. This specimen belongs to a study of chemoradiotherapy in HPV16-positive cancers. Clones were sequenced by immunoSEQ multiplex PCR, and TCRdb holds only the in-frame ones, with some missing. The data hold approximately 27,000 clones, with around 84% observed a single time. The chain has TRBV7-9 and TRBJ1-6, with 7 bases fitting TRBD1. The receptor's source is a human donor with HPV-associated anogenital cancer. Sequencing used blood, obtained from a patient who underwent chemoradiotherapy. The CDR3 sequence is CASSFTAGTENSPLHF. CDR3 in DNA: TGTGCCAGCAGCTTTACCGCCGGGACAGAAAATTCACCCCTCCACTTT.